These 21 T cell receptor beta chains share one sample of origin, sequenced in a study of shared clonotypes between healthy human individuals. TCRdb's table, derived via immunoSEQ multiplex PCR, lists solely in-frame clones and lacks some. The sample yields approximately 700,000 clones, less than 80% seen once. Sequenced: memory CD4+ T cells sorted from blood. Noted subset: CD45RA-negative fraction. The receptor set was obtained from a woman in her 30s in good health.

This chain joins TRBV7-3 and TRBJ2-2; weak D call: TRBD2 (6 bases). CDR3 length: 16 residues. V was pared by 2 bases and J by 0 bases, with 10 bases between. Germline CDR1 is SGHTA and CDR2 is FQGTGA. The CDR3 region is CASSLAGSANTGELFF. The DNA of the CDR3 is TGTGCCAGCAGCTTAGCCGGGAGCGCGAACACCGGGGAGCTGTTTTTT.

As regards this clone: Additional DNA sequences in this sample encode the identical CDR3. The chain carries TRBV5-1 and TRBJ1-4, with TRBD1 matching over 7 bases. The CDR3 length is 15 residues. V gave up 0 bases and J gave up 7 bases; unmatched junction bases: 6. In germline, CDR1 is SGHRS, CDR2 YFSETQ. DNA for the CDR3: TGCGCCAGCAGCTTGGGTGACAGGGATTCTGAAAAACTGTTTTTT. Translating it yields CASSLGDRDSEKLFF.

The chain links TRBV5-1 to TRBJ1-3; D gene unclear. The V gene's germline CDR1 is SGHRS and CDR2 YFSETQ. V lost 6 bases, J lost 1 base, and 8 bases lay in between. CDR3 length: 13 amino acids. In DNA form, the CDR3 reads TGCGCCAGCACTCCCATGTCTGGAAACACCATATATTTT. Translation: CASTPMSGNTIYF. Complete variable domain (other parts from reference TRBV5-1 and TRBJ1-3): KAGVTQTPRYLIKTRGQQVTLSCSPISGHRSVSWYQQTPGQGLQFLFEYFSETQRNKGNFPGRFSGRQFSNSRSEMNVSTLELGDSALYLCASTPMSGNTIYFGEGSWLTVV.

This chain connects TRBV7-2 to TRBJ2-7, with 8 bases lining up with TRBD1. Per germline, CDR1 SGHTA and CDR2 FQGNSA. CDR3 length equals 15 residues. Unmatched junction bases numbered 9, after V lost 4 bases and J lost 4 bases. The CDR3 protein is CASSSYRGSEYEQYF. Here the CDR3 DNA reads TGTGCCAGCAGCTCGTACAGGGGGAGTGAATACGAGCAGTACTTC.

In this sample, this clone turned up a few times. The chain has TRBV28 and TRBJ1-1, with a possible D match to TRBD1 (5 bases). The CDR3 is 12 amino acids. Trimming took off 6 bases at V and 7 bases at J, with 12 bases between the two ends. Germline CDR1 MDHEN, CDR2 SYDVKM. This CDR3 reads CASRQPGGEAFF. CDR3 bases: TGTGCCAGCAGGCAACCCGGGGGTGAAGCTTTCTTT.

The table lists this clone with a few counts. The chain combines TRBV11-3 with TRBJ1-5, with D perhaps matching TRBD1 (6 bases). CDR1 is SGHNT and CDR2 is YENEEA in the germline V gene. The CDR3 has 19 residues. V shed 0 bases and J shed 0 bases, with 18 bases lying between them. In DNA, the CDR3 is TGTGCCAGCAGCTTAGACGACCAGGGGAGCTTACATAGCAATCAGCCCCAGCATTTT. Its protein product is CASSLDDQGSLHSNQPQHF.

V usage is TRBV5-1 and J usage is TRBJ2-3; D ambiguous. Germline V gene sequence: CDR1 SGHRS, CDR2 YFSETQ. The CDR3 sequence is 13 residues long. V lost 3 bases to trimming and J lost 5 bases, with 10 bases between them. CDR3 DNA: TGCGCCAGCAGCTCCGCCATTAAAGATACGCAGTATTTT. Residues: CASSSAIKDTQYF.

The chain links TRBV29-1 to TRBJ2-5; D may be TRBD1 (6 bases). The V gene lost 1 base and the J gene lost 2 bases, with 11 bases spanning the gap. CDR1 and CDR2 from the germline V gene are SQVTM and ANQGSEA. The CDR3 totals 14 residues. Here the CDR3 DNA reads TGCAGCGTTGAAGGGGACATACAACAAGAGACCCAGTACTTC. Residues: CSVEGDIQQETQYF.

V is TRBV11-2 and J is TRBJ1-2; 8 nucleotides agree with TRBD1. The V gene end was trimmed by 6 bases and the J gene end by 4 bases; junction bases not matched to a gene: 10. Germline CDR1 SGHAT, CDR2 FQNNGV. This CDR3 region has 15 residues. The CDR3 DNA reads TGTGCCAGCAGACGTCCAGGGGGCAGGGTCTATGGCTACACCTTC. This translates into CASRRPGGRVYGYTF.

This clone has only a few counts. V is TRBV6-1 and J is TRBJ1-3; 8 bases fit TRBD1. The junction had 6 bases not matched to a gene; V was cut back by 8 bases and J by 0 bases. The CDR3 runs to 15 residues. Germline CDR1 is MNHNS and CDR2 is SASEGT. In DNA form, the CDR3 reads TGTGCCAGCCTCCGGACAGGGCACTCTGGAAACACCATATATTTT. As protein: CASLRTGHSGNTIYF.

The chain recombines TRBV5-1 with TRBJ2-1; D remains ambiguous. This CDR3 region has 16 residues. Looked up from germline, CDR1 is SGHRS and CDR2 is YFSETQ. The ends were cut back, 0 bases at V and 0 bases at J, with 10 bases in the middle. CDR3 nucleotides: TGCGCCAGCAGCTTGGACCGGCGAAGCTCCTACAATGAGCAGTTCTTC. Its translation is CASSLDRRSSYNEQFF.

This clone has only one observation. The rearrangement links TRBV25-1 to TRBJ1-6, with 8 bases fitting TRBD1. V lost 4 bases and J lost 7; bases outside the gene matches: 6. The CDR3 has 15 amino acids. Germline V CDR1 and CDR2: MGHDK, SYGVNS. CDR3 protein: CASSARTGTNSPLHF. The CDR3 DNA reads as TGTGCCAGCAGTGCTCGGACAGGGACGAATTCACCCCTCCACTTT.

The gene calls are TRBV18 and TRBJ2-7; TRBD2 aligns across 8 bases. V was pared by 8 bases and J by 2 bases, with 14 bases of the junction left unmatched. From germline, CDR1 is KGHSH and CDR2 LQKENI. The CDR3 runs to 16 residues. The CDR3 sequence: CASASLNSGGTYEQYF. For the CDR3, the DNA is TGTGCCAGCGCCAGTCTTAACAGCGGGGGTACCTACGAGCAGTACTTC.

The rearrangement links TRBV28 to TRBJ2-7; 8 bases agree with TRBD2. The CDR3 is 13 amino acids. Per the germline V gene, CDR1 is MDHEN and CDR2 is SYDVKM. Losses at the gene ends were 6 bases for V and 7 bases for J; bases not matched to a gene: 8. CDR3 protein: CASSLGLAREQYF. DNA of the CDR3: TGTGCCAGCAGCCTCGGACTAGCTAGAGAGCAGTACTTC.

A single count supports this clone. This chain uses TRBV9 with TRBJ2-1; 10 nucleotides line up with TRBD2. The CDR3 is 15 residues long. Trimming removed 4 bases from V and 7 bases from J; junction bases left unmatched: 8. Germline V lookup: CDR1 SGDLS, CDR2 YYNGEE. For the CDR3, the DNA is TGTGCCAGCAGCTACAGCGGGAGGGGGTGGAATGAGCAGTTCTTC. This gives the protein CASSYSGRGWNEQFF.

The chain has TRBV11-3 and TRBJ2-7; no firm D call. The germline CDR1 and CDR2 sequences are SGHNT and YENEEA. Trimming stripped 1 base from V and 3 bases from J, with 10 bases between. This CDR3 has 14 amino acids. The CDR3 is CASSLAGQIYEQYF. DNA of the CDR3: TGTGCCAGCAGCTTAGCGGGTCAGATCTACGAGCAGTACTTC. Complete variable domain (other parts from reference TRBV11-3 and TRBJ2-7): EAGVVQSPRYKIIEKKQPVAFWCNPISGHNTLYWYLQNLGQGPELLIRYENEEAVDDSQLPKDRFSAERLKGVDSTLKIQPAELGDSAVYLCASSLAGQIYEQYFGPGTRLTVT.

This rearrangement joins TRBV2 to TRBJ1-1; D is unresolved. V was shortened by 2 bases and J by 5 bases, with 6 bases between the two germline ends. The germline gives CDR1 SNHLY, CDR2 FYNNEI. The CDR3 loop spans 12 amino acids. This CDR3 is CASSEQATEAFF. CDR3 in DNA: TGTGCCAGCAGTGAACAAGCGACTGAAGCTTTCTTT.

The chain carries TRBV4-1 and TRBJ2-5; 16 nucleotides align to TRBD2. This CDR3 comprises 16 residues. The V and J ends lost 5 bases and 4 bases, in that order; junction bases with no gene match: 4. Germline-derived CDR1 and CDR2 are MGHRA and YSYEKL. The CDR3 DNA reads as TGCGCCAGCAGCAGGGGACTAGCGGGAGGGTTAGAGACCCAGTACTTC. As protein: CASSRGLAGGLETQYF.

CDR3 sequence reads: CASSPLPGGFDQETQYF. CDR3 coding DNA: TGCGCCAGCAGCCCTCTTCCGGGGGGATTTGACCAAGAGACCCAGTACTTC. The rearrangement links TRBV4-1 to TRBJ2-5; 7 bases are shared with TRBD2. This CDR3 spans 17 amino acids. CDR1 and CDR2 from the germline V gene are MGHRA and YSYEKL. Unmatched junction bases numbered 11, after V lost 4 bases and J lost 0 bases.

This clone was found a few times. The V and J genes are TRBV7-6 and TRBJ2-4; the match to TRBD2 covers 8 bases. The CDR3 consists of 14 residues. CDR1 and CDR2 (germline): SGHVS, FNYEAQ. V was clipped by 4 bases and J by 7 bases; unmatched bases: 6. CDR3 DNA: TGTGCCAGCAGCTCCGGGGGGGGCGTTAACATTCAGTACTTC. Its translation is CASSSGGGVNIQYF.

In its sample, this clone was seen a few times. The J gene is TRBJ2-3, the V gene TRBV27; no clear D gene. This CDR3 is 13 amino acids long. Between the trimmed V and J ends, which lost 1 base and 1 base, there was a span of 3 bases. Germline V CDR1 and CDR2: MNHEY, SMNVEV (reference sequence). CDR3 protein: CASSLWGTDTQYF. CDR3 bases: TGTGCCAGCAGTTTATGGGGCACAGATACGCAGTATTTT.